This entry features one TCR beta chain sequence. The data originate from a study of blood T cell repertoires in COVID-19. Data came from immunoSEQ multiplex PCR; TCRdb stores just in-frame clones and leaves some out. The sample has around 52,000 clones, roughly 87% seen once. V lost 3 bases and J lost 0; bases outside the gene matches: 7. This CDR3 comprises 16 residues. CDR1 is SGHRS and CDR2 is YFSETQ in the germline V gene. The source of this sequence is a woman at least 80 years old with COVID-19, enrolled during active disease. The chain has TRBV5-1 and TRBJ2-3; 7 bases align to TRBD2. Source material: peripheral blood. CDR3 protein: CASSWGSGTSTDTQYF. As DNA, the CDR3 is TGCGCCAGCAGCTGGGGGAGCGGGACTAGCACAGATACGCAGTATTTT.